The sequence of this T cell receptor beta chain was determined in a study of cytomegalovirus exposure and HLA in healthy donors. Across the whole study: Out of 398 genotyped donors, less than 85% belonged to the Caucasian-associated ancestry cluster.

As regards this clone: As yet, its antigen is unknown.

Findings of the study overall: The productive fraction for most TCR beta V segments was about 87% or about 30% in an earlier analysis. With further analysis later on, most CMV-associated TCR beta chains appeared HLA-restricted.

Vbeta (60) and Jbeta (13) primers were used in the PCR. The method was immunoSEQ multiplex PCR; TCRdb's version includes in-frame clones alone and lacks a portion of them. The profile covers over 120,000 clones, with about 70% appearing a single time and 2.1% taken by the ten largest. Trimming took 3 bases from V and 4 from J; bases not matched to a gene: 5. CDR3 size: 15 residues. Germline V CDR1 and CDR2: SGHRS, YFSETQ. V gene TRBV5-1 combines with J gene TRBJ1-1; 11 nucleotides align to TRBD1. The clonotype originates from a woman aged 60-75 years in good health and CMV-seropositive. Sequencing used PBMCs. This CDR3 reads CASSSDRGLVTEAFF. Written as DNA, the CDR3 is TGCGCCAGCAGCTCGGACAGGGGGCTAGTCACTGAAGCTTTCTTT.